What follows describes a single TCR beta chain. Antigen unknown. The source of the sample is a study of cytomegalovirus exposure and HLA in healthy donors. Assay: immunoSEQ multiplex PCR; the TCRdb copy retains only in-frame clones and omits some. The profile shows under 250,000 clones, about nine tenths of them singletons. Study findings and constraints: It was reported that the classifier diagnosed cytomegalovirus status with high specificity and sensitivity in both the original and validation cohorts. Overall, approximately 150 TCR beta chains were annotated as cytomegalovirus-associated. The tendency of first-cohort TCR clusters to co-occur in the 90 to 150 validation repertoires was the finding of a later analysis.

The donors were in the roughly 120-subject validation cohort; that cohort was separate from the 666-subject first cohort. Sequences were obtained from PBMCs. The receptor was isolated from a woman between 18 and 29 years old in good health and CMV-seropositive.

The CDR3 coding sequence is TGTGCCAGCACCCGACTAGCGGGAGTTTCCGAGGATACGCAGTATTTT. Translated, it gives CASTRLAGVSEDTQYF. The rearrangement uses TRBV27 and TRBJ2-3, with 12 bases lining up with TRBD2. This CDR3 has 16 amino acids. J lost 6 bases, V lost 7 bases, and 11 bases had no gene match. Germline CDR1 MNHEY, CDR2 SMNVEV (reference sequence).